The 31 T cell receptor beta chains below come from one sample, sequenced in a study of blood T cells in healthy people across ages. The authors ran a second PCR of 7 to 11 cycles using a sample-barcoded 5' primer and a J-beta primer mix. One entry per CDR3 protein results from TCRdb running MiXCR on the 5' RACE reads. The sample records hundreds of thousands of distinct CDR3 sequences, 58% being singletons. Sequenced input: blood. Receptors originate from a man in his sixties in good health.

The CDR3, as DNA: TGTGCCAGCAAGGGGAACGAGGCTAATGAAAAACTGTTTTTT. This gives the protein CASKGNEANEKLFF. This chain connects TRBV7-2 to TRBJ1-4; a weak D match, TRBD1 (5 bases). The CDR3 is 14 residues long. The V gene's germline CDR1 is SGHTA and CDR2 FQGNSA. V was cut by 7 bases and J by 3 bases, with 12 bases left in between.

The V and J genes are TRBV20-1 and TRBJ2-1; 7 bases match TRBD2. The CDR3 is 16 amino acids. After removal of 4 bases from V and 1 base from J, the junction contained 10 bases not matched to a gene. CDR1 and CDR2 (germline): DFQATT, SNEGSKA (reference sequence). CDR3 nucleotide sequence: TGCAGTGCTATAGCGGGCCAATCCCGGTCCTACAATGAGCAGTTCTTC. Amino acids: CSAIAGQSRSYNEQFF.

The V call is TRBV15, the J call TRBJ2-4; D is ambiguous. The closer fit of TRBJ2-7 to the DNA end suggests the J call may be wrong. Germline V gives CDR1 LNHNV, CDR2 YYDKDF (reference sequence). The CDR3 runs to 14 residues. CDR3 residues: CATSRDYKAYEQYF. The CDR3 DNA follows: TGTGCCACCAGCAGAGATTACAAGGCCTACGAGCAGTACTTC.

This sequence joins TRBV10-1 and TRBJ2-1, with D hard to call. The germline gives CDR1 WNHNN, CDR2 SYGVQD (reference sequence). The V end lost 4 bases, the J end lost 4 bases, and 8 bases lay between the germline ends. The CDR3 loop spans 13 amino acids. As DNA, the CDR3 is TGCGCCAGCAGTGCTCTGCTGTACAATGAGCAGTTCTTC. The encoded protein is CASSALLYNEQFF.

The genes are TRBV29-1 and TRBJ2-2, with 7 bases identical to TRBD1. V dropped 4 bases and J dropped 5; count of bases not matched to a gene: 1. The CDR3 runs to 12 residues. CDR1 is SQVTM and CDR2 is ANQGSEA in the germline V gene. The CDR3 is CSVGQGTGELFF. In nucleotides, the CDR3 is TGCAGCGTTGGACAGGGAACCGGGGAGCTGTTTTTT.

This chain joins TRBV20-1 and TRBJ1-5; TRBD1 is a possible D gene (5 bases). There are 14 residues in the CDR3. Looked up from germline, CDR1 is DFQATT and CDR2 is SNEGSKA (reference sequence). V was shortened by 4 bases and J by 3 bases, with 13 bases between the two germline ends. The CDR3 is CSAIYRDPNQPQHF. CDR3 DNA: TGCAGTGCTATCTACCGGGACCCCAATCAGCCCCAGCATTTT.

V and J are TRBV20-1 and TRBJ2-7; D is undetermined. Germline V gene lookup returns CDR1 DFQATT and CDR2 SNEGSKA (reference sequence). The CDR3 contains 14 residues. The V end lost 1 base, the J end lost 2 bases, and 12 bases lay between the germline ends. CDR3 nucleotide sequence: TGCAGTGCTAGAGTAGCCGGATACCCCTACGAGCAGTACTTC. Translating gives CSARVAGYPYEQYF.

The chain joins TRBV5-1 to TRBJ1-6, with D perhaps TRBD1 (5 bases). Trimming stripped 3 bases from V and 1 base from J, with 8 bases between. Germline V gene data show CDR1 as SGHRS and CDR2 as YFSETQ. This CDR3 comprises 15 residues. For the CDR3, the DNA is TGCGCCAGCAGCTGGGGACGGTCCTATAATTCACCCCTCCACTTT. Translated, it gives CASSWGRSYNSPLHF. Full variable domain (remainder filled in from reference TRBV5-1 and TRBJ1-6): KAGVTQTPRYLIKTRGQQVTLSCSPISGHRSVSWYQQTPGQGLQFLFEYFSETQRNKGNFPGRFSGRQFSNSRSEMNVSTLELGDSALYLCASSWGRSYNSPLHFGNGTRLTVT.

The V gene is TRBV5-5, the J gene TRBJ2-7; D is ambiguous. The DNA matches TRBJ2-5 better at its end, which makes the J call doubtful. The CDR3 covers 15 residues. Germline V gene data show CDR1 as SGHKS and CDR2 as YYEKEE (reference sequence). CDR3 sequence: CASSLAELIGETQYF. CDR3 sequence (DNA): TGTGCCAGCAGCTTGGCAGAACTAATCGGAGAGACCCAGTACTTC.

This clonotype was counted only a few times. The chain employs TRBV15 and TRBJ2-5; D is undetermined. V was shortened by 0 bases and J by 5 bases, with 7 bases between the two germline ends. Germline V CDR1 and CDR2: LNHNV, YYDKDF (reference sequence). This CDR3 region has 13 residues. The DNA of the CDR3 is TGTGCCACCAGCAGAGATCGGCCGGAGACCCAGTACTTC. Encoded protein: CATSRDRPETQYF.

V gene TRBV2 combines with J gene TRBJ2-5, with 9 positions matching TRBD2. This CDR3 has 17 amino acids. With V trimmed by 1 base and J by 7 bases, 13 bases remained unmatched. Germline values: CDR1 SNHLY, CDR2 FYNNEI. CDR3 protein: CASSEEGVGLARATQYF. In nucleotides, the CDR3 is TGTGCCAGCAGTGAAGAGGGGGTTGGACTAGCGAGGGCGACCCAGTACTTC.

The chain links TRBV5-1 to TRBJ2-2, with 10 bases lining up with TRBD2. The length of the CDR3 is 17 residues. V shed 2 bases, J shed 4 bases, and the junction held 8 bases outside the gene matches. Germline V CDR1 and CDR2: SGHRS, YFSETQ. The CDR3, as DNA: TGCGCCAGCAGCTTAATAATTAGCGGGGGGCCCACCGGGGAGCTGTTTTTT. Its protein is CASSLIISGGPTGELFF.

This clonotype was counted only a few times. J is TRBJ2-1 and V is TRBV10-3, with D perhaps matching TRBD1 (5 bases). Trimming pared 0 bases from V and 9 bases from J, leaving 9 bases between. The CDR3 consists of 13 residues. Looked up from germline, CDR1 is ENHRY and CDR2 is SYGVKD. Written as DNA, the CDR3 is TGTGCCATCAGTGAGTCGGAGCAGGGTGAGCAGTTCTTC. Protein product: CAISESEQGEQFF.

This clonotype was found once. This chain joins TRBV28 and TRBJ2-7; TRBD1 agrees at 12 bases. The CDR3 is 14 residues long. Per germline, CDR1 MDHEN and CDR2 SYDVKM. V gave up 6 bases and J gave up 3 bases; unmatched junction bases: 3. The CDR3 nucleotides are TGTGCCAGCAGCGGGACAGGGGGCATCTACGAGCAGTACTTC. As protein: CASSGTGGIYEQYF. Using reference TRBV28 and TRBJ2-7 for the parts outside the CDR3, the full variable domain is DVKVTQSSRYLVKRTGEKVFLECVQDMDHENMFWYRQDPGLGLRLIYFSYDVKMKEKGDIPEGYSVSREKKERFSLILESASTNQTSMYLCASSGTGGIYEQYFGPGTRLTVT.

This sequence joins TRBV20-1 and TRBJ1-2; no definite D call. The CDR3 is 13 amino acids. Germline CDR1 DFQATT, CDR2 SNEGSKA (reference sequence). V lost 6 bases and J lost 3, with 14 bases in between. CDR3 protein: CSAPNEGDYGYTF. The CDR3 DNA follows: TGCAGTGCCCCCAACGAGGGAGACTATGGCTACACCTTC.

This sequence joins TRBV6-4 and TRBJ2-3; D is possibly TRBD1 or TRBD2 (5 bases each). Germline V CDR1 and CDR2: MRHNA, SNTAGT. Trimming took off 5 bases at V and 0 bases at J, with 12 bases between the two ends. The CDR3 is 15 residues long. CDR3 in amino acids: CASSYSRDSTDTQYF. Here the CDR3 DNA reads TGTGCCAGCAGTTACAGCCGGGACAGCACAGATACGCAGTATTTT.

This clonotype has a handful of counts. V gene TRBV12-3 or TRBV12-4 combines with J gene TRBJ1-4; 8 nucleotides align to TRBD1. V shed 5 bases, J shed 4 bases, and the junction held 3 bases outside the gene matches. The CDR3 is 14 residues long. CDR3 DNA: TGTGCCAGCAGTCCGGACAGGGTTAATGAAAAACTGTTTTTT. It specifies CASSPDRVNEKLFF.

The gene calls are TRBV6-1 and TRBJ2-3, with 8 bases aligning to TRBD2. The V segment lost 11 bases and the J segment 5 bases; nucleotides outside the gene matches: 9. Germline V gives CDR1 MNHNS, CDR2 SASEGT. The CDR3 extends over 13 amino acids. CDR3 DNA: TGTGCCGGTGGACTAGCAGGACTAGATACGCAGTATTTT. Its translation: CAGGLAGLDTQYF.

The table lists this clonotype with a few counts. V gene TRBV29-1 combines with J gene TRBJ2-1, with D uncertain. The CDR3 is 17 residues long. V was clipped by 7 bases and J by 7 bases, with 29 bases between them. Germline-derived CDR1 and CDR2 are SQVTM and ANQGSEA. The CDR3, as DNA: TGCAGCGCCGAGGCGGCAGCCCGGTCGCTTCAATGGAATGAGCAGTTCTTC. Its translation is CSAEAAARSLQWNEQFF.

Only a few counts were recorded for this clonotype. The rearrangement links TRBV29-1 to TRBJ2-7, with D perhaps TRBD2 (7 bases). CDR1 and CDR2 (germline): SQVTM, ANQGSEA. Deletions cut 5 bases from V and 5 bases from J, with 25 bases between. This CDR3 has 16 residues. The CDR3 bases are TGCAGCGTTTCGGGGGGCGCTTCATCACTAGCTAACGAGCAGTACTTC. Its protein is CSVSGGASSLANEQYF.

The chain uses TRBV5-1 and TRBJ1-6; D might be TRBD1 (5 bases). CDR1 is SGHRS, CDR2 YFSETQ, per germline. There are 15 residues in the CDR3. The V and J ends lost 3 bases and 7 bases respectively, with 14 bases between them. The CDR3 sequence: CASSWDRAQNSPLHF. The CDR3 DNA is TGCGCCAGCAGCTGGGACCGGGCCCAAAATTCACCCCTCCACTTT.

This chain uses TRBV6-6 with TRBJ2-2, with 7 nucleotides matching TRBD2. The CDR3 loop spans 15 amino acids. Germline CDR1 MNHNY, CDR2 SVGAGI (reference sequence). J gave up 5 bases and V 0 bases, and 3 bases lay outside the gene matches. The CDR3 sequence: CASSYSGGSTGELFF. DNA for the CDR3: TGTGCCAGCAGTTACTCGGGCGGGAGTACCGGGGAGCTGTTTTTT.

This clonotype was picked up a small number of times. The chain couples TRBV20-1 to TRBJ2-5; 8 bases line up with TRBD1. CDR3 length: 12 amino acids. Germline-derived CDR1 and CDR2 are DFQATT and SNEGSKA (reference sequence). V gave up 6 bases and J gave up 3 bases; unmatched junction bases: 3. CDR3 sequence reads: CSAEDREETQYF. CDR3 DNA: TGCAGTGCCGAGGACAGGGAAGAGACCCAGTACTTC.

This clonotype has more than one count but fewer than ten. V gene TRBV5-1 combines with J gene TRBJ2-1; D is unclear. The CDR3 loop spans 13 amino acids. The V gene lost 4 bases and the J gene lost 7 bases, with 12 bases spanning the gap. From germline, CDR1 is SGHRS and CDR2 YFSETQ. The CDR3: CASSLGPENEQFF. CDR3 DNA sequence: TGCGCCAGCAGCCTCGGCCCCGAAAATGAGCAGTTCTTC.

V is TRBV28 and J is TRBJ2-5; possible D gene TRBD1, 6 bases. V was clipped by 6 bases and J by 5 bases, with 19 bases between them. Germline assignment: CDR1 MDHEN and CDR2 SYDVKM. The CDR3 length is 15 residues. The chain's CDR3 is CASRNRGRGGETQYF. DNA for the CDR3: TGTGCCAGCAGAAATAGGGGCAGGGGTGGCGAGACCCAGTACTTC.

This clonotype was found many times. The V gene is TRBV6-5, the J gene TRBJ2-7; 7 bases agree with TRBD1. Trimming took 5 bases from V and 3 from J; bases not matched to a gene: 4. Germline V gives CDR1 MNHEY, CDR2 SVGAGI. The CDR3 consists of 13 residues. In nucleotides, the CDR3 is TGTGCCAGCAGTCGGGACAGACGCTACGAGCAGTACTTC. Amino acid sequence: CASSRDRRYEQYF.

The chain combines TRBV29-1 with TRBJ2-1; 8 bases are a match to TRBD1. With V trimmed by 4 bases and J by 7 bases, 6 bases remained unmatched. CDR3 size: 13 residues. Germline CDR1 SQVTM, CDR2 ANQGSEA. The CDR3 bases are TGCAGCGTTGCGGCAGGGGGCATGAATGAGCAGTTCTTC. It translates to CSVAAGGMNEQFF.

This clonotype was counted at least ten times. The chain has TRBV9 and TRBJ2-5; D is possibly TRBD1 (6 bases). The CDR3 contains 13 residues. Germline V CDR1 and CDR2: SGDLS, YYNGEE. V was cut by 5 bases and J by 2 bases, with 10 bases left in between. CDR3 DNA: TGTGCCAGCAGTGTGGGGGCACAAGAGACCCAGTACTTC. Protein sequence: CASSVGAQETQYF.

The CDR3 spells CASSFQTGTPTYTDTQYF. The CDR3 DNA follows: TGTGCCAGCAGCTTCCAAACCGGGACTCCGACGTACACAGATACGCAGTATTTT. The rearrangement links TRBV7-2 to TRBJ2-3; perhaps TRBD2 as D (6 bases). Per the germline V gene, CDR1 is SGHTA and CDR2 is FQGNSA. Trimming left V 3 bases short and J 2 bases short, with 21 bases between. This CDR3 is 18 amino acids long.

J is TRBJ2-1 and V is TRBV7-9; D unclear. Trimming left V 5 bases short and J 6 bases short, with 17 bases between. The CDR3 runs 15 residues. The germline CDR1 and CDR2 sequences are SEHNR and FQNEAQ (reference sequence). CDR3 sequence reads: CASSPRISGRNEQFF. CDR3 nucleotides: TGTGCCAGCAGCCCCCGGATCTCCGGACGCAATGAGCAGTTCTTC.

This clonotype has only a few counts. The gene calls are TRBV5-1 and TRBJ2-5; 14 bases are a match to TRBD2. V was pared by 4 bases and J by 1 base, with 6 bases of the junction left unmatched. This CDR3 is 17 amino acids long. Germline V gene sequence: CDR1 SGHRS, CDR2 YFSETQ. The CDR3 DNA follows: TGCGCCAGCAGCACGGGGACTAGCGGGGGCAGCCAAGAGACCCAGTACTTC. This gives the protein CASSTGTSGGSQETQYF.